One sample yielded the 6 T cell receptor beta chains listed below, sequenced in a study of control samples from healthy donors and cancer patients. The repertoire was sequenced with immunoSEQ multiplex PCR; TCRdb's copy has only in-frame clones and lacks some. The sample records under 200,000 clones, about 94% being singletons. The sequenced sample was blood. These receptors were collected from a woman aged 40 to 49 in good health.

This chain joins TRBV5-1 and TRBJ2-5; TRBD2 matches 9 bases. Losses at the gene ends were 4 bases for V and 4 bases for J; bases not matched to a gene: 5. The CDR3 loop spans 14 amino acids. Germline CDR1 is SGHRS and CDR2 is YFSETQ. The CDR3 bases are TGCGCCAGCAGCCCAGGAGCGGGAGGAGAGACCCAGTACTTC. Its translation: CASSPGAGGETQYF.

The chain recombines TRBV6-5 with TRBJ2-3; TRBD1 might be the D (6 bases). This CDR3 has 15 amino acids. Germline V gene data show CDR1 as MNHEY and CDR2 as SVGAGI. Between the trimmed V and J ends, which lost 2 bases and 2 bases, there was a span of 11 bases. CDR3 DNA sequence: TGTGCCAGCAGTTACACAGGGCCGGTCACAGATACGCAGTATTTT. Translation: CASSYTGPVTDTQYF.

This chain links TRBV19 with TRBJ1-4; D not certain. The CDR3 is 14 residues long. Between the trimmed V and J ends, which lost 4 bases and 4 bases, there was a span of 10 bases. Germline loops: CDR1 LNHDA, CDR2 SQIVND (reference sequence). The CDR3 nucleotides are TGTGCCAGTAGTACGCCAGGAGATAATGAAAAACTGTTTTTT. It yields the protein CASSTPGDNEKLFF.

In the case of this clone: At one boundary the junction diverges from the germline segment, which might be a read error. The V call is TRBV18, the J call TRBJ1-2, with TRBD1 as a possible D gene (6 bases). This CDR3 has 15 amino acids. Germline CDR1 reads KGHSH; CDR2 reads LQKENI. The CDR3 DNA sequence: TGTGCCAGCTCACCTCGGGTCGCAGGGGACTATGGCCACACCTTC. Translated, it gives CASSPRVAGDYGHTF.

The gene calls are TRBV5-4 and TRBJ1-4, with TRBD1 as a possible D gene (5 bases). V dropped 1 base and J dropped 5 bases, with 9 bases sitting between them. Germline CDR1 and CDR2: SGHNT and YYREEE (reference sequence). The CDR3 has 14 amino acids. Here the CDR3 DNA reads TGTGCCAGCAGCTTGATGGGACTCAATGAAAAACTGTTTTTT. It codes for CASSLMGLNEKLFF.

The genes are TRBV5-5 and TRBJ1-2; no clear D. The CDR3 contains 16 residues. Germline V lookup: CDR1 SGHKS, CDR2 YYEKEE (reference sequence). The germline V and J ends were trimmed by 0 bases and 8 bases, with 20 bases remaining between them. This CDR3 is CASSLAVFVEQGGYTF. CDR3 DNA: TGTGCCAGCAGCTTGGCCGTTTTTGTGGAACAAGGCGGCTACACCTTC. Full variable domain (outside the CDR3, taken from reference TRBV5-5 and TRBJ1-2): DAGVTQSPTHLIKTRGQQVTLRCSPISGHKSVSWYQQVLGQGPQFIFQYYEKEERGRGNFPDRFSARQFPNYSSELNVNALLLGDSALYLCASSLAVFVEQGGYTFGSGTRLTVV.